This T cell receptor (beta chain) emerged from a study of blood T cell repertoires in COVID-19. The overall study: Samples of COVID-19 (acute and convalescent) were obtained from the United States, Italy and Spain. The cDNA or gDNA used as material had been derived from T cells, B-cell-depleted T cells, or PBMCs.

Seattle researchers signed up patients amid active infection and tracked them longitudinally. Here immunoSEQ multiplex PCR was the method, and the copy in TCRdb shows in-frame clones only, minus some. The sample records about 230,000 clones, about 83% being singletons. Losses at the gene ends were 0 bases for V and 9 bases for J; bases not matched to a gene: 9. CDR3 length: 16 amino acids. Germline lookup yields CDR1 ENHRY and CDR2 SYGVKD. V is TRBV10-3 and J is TRBJ2-1; 9 bases match TRBD2. Sequencing was carried out using peripheral blood. This TCR came from a woman aged 30 to 39 with COVID-19, enrolled during active disease. The CDR3 DNA is TGTGCCATCAGTGAGTCCGTGGGCGGGGGGGTCGGTGAGCAGTTCTTC. Translation: CAISESVGGGVGEQFF.